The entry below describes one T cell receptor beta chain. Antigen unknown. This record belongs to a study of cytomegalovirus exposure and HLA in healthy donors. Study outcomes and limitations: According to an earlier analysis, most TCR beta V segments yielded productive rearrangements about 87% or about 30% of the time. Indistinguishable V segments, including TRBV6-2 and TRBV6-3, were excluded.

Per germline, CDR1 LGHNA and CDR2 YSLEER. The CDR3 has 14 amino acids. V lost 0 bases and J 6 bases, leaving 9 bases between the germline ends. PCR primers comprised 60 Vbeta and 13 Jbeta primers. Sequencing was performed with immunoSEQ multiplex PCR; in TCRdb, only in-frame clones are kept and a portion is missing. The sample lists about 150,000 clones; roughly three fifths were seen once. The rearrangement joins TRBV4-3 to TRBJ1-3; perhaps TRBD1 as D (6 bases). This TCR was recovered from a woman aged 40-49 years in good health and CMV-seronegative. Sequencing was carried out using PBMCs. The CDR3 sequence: CASSQDRGENTIYF. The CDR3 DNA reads TGCGCCAGCAGCCAAGACAGGGGTGAAAACACCATATATTTT.